The 4 T cell receptor beta chains presented below share a single source sample, sequenced in a study of control samples from healthy donors and cancer patients. This table comes from immunoSEQ multiplex PCR, and its TCRdb copy is limited to in-frame clones, with some not included. In the table there are some 120,000 clones, over 90% of which are singletons. The specimen was blood. The receptor set was obtained from a man aged 25-45 years in good health.

The V gene is TRBV4-1, the J gene TRBJ2-7; D uncertain. The CDR3 sequence is 15 residues long. In germline, CDR1 is MGHRA, CDR2 YSYEKL. V lost 0 bases to trimming and J lost 5 bases, with 14 bases between them. In nucleotides, the CDR3 is TGCGCCAGCAGCCAAGATAGGTCTCCACCCCACGAGCAGTACTTC. This sequence encodes CASSQDRSPPHEQYF.

The chain has TRBV6-5 and TRBJ1-2, with 9 bases aligning to TRBD1. The V and J ends lost 2 bases and 7 bases, in that order; junction bases with no gene match: 11. The CDR3 contains 16 residues. Per germline, CDR1 MNHEY and CDR2 SVGAGI. CDR3 residues: CASSYTPTGGAGGYTF. The CDR3 region has the DNA TGTGCCAGCAGTTACACGCCTACAGGGGGCGCGGGTGGCTACACCTTC.

This clone was picked up one time. This chain joins TRBV19 and TRBJ1-1; unclear D gene. CDR3 size: 14 residues. Germline lookup yields CDR1 LNHDA and CDR2 SQIVND (reference sequence). Trimming left V 6 bases short and J 1 base short, with 12 bases between. The CDR3 loop reads CASRTQTENTEAFF. The DNA for the CDR3 is TGTGCCAGTAGGACGCAGACGGAGAACACTGAAGCTTTCTTT.

The chain is built from TRBV5-1 and TRBJ2-7; D is perhaps TRBD1 (5 bases). The CDR3 is made up of 15 amino acids. Deletions cut 0 bases from V and 0 bases from J, with 10 bases between. Germline values: CDR1 SGHRS, CDR2 YFSETQ. The CDR3 region has the DNA TGCGCCAGCAGCTTGGGAAGGGGTAGCTCCTACGAGCAGTACGTC. It codes for CASSLGRGSSYEQYV.